This TCR beta chain originates from a study of blood T cells in healthy people across ages. Study-wide results and limits: Older individuals had lower TCR beta diversity per million T cells (the decline was roughly linear).

A few counts support this clonotype. What it recognizes is unknown. With a J-beta primer mix and a sample-barcoded 5' primer, a second PCR ran roughly 6 to 12 cycles. Through a template-switch adaptor with 12 random nucleotides, each cDNA molecule received a tag. One entry per CDR3 protein, called by TCRdb with MiXCR from the 5' RACE reads. The table records hundreds of thousands of distinct CDR3 sequences, 35% to 45% of them present only once. Each sample gave at least 6.5 million isolated PBMCs. Germline V CDR1 and CDR2: SGHDN, FVKESK. The V end was cut by 0 bases, the J end by 2 bases, with 7 bases between. The CDR3 covers 14 residues.

Sequences were obtained from blood. This chain uses TRBV14 with TRBJ2-5; D remains ambiguous. This clonotype was sampled from a woman in her sixties in good health. In nucleotides, the CDR3 is TGTGCCAGCAGCCAAGAGAGCAATCAAGAGACCCAGTACTTC. It yields the protein CASSQESNQETQYF. The full variable domain, with the rest looked up from reference TRBV14 and TRBJ2-5, is EAGVTQFPSHSVIEKGQTVTLRCDPISGHDNLYWYRRVMGKEIKFLLHFVKESKQDESGMPNNRFLAERTGGTYSTLKVQPAELEDSGVYFCASSQESNQETQYFGPGTRLLVL.